This T cell receptor (beta chain) was sequenced in a study of control samples from healthy donors and cancer patients. Sequencing was performed with immunoSEQ multiplex PCR; in TCRdb, only in-frame clones are kept and a portion is missing. The data show around 180,000 clones, with about 90% seen just once and 2% to 2.5% held by the top ten. This TCR derives from a woman aged 40 to 50 in good health. The sample taken for sequencing was blood.

In DNA, the CDR3 is TGTGCCAGCAGTGACCAGGGACAGACTATCTATGGCTACACCTTC. It encodes CASSDQGQTIYGYTF. The chain employs TRBV6-1 and TRBJ1-2; TRBD1 aligns across 7 bases. The CDR3 loop spans 15 amino acids. The V gene's germline CDR1 is MNHNS and CDR2 SASEGT. Trimming took 3 bases from V and 4 from J; bases not matched to a gene: 8.